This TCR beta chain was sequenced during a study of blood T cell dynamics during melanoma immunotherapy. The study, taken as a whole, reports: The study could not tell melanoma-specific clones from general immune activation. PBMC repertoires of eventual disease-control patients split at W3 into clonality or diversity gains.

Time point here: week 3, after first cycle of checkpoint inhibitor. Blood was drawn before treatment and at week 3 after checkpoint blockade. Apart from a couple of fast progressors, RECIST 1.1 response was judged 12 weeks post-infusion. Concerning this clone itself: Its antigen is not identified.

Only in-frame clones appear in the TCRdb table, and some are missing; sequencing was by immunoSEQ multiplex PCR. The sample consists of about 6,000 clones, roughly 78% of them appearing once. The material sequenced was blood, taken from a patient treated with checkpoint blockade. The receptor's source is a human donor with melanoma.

CDR3 bases: TGCAGCGTTGCCTCGTCCAGGGAGCAGTACTTC. This translates into CSVASSREQYF. The chain has TRBV29-1 and TRBJ2-7; D gene unclear. CDR3 size: 11 residues. V was pared by 4 bases and J by 7 bases, with 11 bases between. CDR1 and CDR2 from the germline V gene are SQVTM and ANQGSEA.